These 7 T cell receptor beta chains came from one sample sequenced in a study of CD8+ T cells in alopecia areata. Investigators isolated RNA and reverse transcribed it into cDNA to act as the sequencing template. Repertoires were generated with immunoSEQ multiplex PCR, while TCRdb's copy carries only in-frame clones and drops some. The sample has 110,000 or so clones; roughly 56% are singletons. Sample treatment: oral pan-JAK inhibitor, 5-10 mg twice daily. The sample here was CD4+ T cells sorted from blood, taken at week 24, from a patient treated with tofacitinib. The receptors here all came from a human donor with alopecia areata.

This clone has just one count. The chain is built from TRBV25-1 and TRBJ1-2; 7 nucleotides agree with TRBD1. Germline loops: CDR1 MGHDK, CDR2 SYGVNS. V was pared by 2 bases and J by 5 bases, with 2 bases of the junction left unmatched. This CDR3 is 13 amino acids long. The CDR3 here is CASSEGTVYGYTF. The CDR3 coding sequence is TGTGCCAGCAGTGAAGGGACAGTGTATGGCTACACCTTC.

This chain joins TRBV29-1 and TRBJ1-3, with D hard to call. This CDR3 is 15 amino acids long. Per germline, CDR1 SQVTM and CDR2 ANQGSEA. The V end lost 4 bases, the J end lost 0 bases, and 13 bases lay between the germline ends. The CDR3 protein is CSVAIRGISGNTIYF. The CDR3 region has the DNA TGCAGCGTTGCGATCCGGGGAATCTCTGGAAACACCATATATTTT.

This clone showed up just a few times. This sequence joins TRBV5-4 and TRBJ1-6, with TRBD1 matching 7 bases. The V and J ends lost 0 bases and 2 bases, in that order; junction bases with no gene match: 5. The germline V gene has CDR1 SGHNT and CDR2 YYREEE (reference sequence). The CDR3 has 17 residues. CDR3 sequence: CASSLAPGGTYNSPLHF. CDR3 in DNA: TGTGCCAGCAGCTTGGCGCCAGGGGGAACCTATAATTCACCCCTCCACTTT.

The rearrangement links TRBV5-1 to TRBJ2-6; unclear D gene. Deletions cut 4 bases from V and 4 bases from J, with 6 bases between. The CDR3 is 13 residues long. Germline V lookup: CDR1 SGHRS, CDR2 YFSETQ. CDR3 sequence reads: CASSLQGANVLTF. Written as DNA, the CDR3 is TGCGCCAGCAGCCTCCAAGGGGCCAACGTCCTGACTTTC. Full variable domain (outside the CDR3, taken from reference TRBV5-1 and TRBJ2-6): KAGVTQTPRYLIKTRGQQVTLSCSPISGHRSVSWYQQTPGQGLQFLFEYFSETQRNKGNFPGRFSGRQFSNSRSEMNVSTLELGDSALYLCASSLQGANVLTFGAGSRLTVL.

CDR3 DNA sequence: TGCGCCAGCAGCCCGAGACAGGGTGTCCACGAGCAGTACTTC. This codes for CASSPRQGVHEQYF. The chain uses TRBV5-1 and TRBJ2-7, with TRBD1 matching 7 bases. J lost 5 bases, V lost 4 bases, and 9 bases had no gene match. The CDR3 sequence is 14 residues long. The germline V gene has CDR1 SGHRS and CDR2 YFSETQ.

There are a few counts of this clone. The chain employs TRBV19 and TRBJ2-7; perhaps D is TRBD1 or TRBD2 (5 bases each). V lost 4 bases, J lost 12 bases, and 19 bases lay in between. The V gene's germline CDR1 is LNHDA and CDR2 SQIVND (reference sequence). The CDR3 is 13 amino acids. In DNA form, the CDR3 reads TGTGCCAGTAGTACGTCACCCCGGGACCGCCTGTACTTC. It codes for CASSTSPRDRLYF.

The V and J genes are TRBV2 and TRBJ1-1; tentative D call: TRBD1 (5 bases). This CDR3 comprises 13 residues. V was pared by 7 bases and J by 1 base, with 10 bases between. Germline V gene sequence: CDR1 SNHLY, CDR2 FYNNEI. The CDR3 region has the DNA TGTGCCAGCACCGGGACGGCGAACACTGAAGCTTTCTTT. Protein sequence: CASTGTANTEAFF.